Listed below are T cell receptor beta chains from one sample, sequenced in a study of cytomegalovirus exposure and HLA in healthy donors. This table comes from immunoSEQ multiplex PCR, and its TCRdb copy is limited to in-frame clones, with some not included. The table records 60,000 to 80,000 clones, approximately 79% of them present only once. Sequencing was done on a sample of PBMCs. The receptors come from a woman aged 25 to 45 in good health and CMV-seronegative. Each CDR3 is given with its conserved first and last residue. A D gene is named only where the DNA matches it firmly.

TRBJ1-1,TRBD1,TRBV19,CATRTGGNTEAFF,TGTGCCACTCGGACAGGGGGAAACACTGAAGCTTTCTTT
TRBJ1-5,.,TRBV30,CAWSPAGLNQPQHF,TGTGCCTGGAGCCCCGCAGGGCTCAATCAGCCCCAGCATTTT
TRBJ1-1,TRBD1,TRBV30,CAWSLGGQGNTEAFF,TGTGCCTGGAGTCTTGGGGGACAGGGGAACACTGAAGCTTTCTTT
TRBJ1-1,.,TRBV9,CASSLAGNTEAFF,TGTGCCAGCAGCCTTGCAGGGAACACTGAAGCTTTCTTT
TRBJ2-3,.,TRBV6-5,CASRDTGSSTDTQYF,TGTGCCAGCAGGGATACAGGATCTAGCACAGATACGCAGTATTTT
TRBJ1-3,.,TRBV9,CASSVGTLSGNTIYF,TGTGCCAGCAGCGTTGGGACACTCTCTGGAAACACCATATATTTT
TRBJ2-1,TRBD2,TRBV9,CASSVITGGPNEQFF,TGTGCCAGCAGCGTAATAACGGGGGGGCCCAATGAGCAGTTCTTC
TRBJ1-1,TRBD1,TRBV19,CASSPLNRQGEPMNTEAFF,TGTGCCAGTAGTCCCCTGAACCGACAGGGAGAACCAATGAACACTGAAGCTTTCTTT
TRBJ2-3,.,TRBV5-1,CASSLPDRLTDTQYF,TGCGCCAGCAGCTTACCTGACAGACTCACAGATACGCAGTATTTT
TRBJ1-2,TRBD1,TRBV6-1,CASSEVPDRRNYGYTF,TGCGCCAGCAGTGAAGTTCCGGACAGGCGTAACTATGGCTACACCTTC
TRBJ2-3,TRBD1,TRBV7-8,CASSLGQGITDTQYF,TGTGCCAGCAGCCTGGGACAGGGGATCACAGATACGCAGTATTTT
TRBJ1-6,TRBD1,TRBV7-6,CASSLDRNNSPLHF,TGTGCCAGCAGCTTGGACAGGAATAATTCACCCCTCCACTTT
TRBJ1-2,.,TRBV7-2,CASSGGGNGYTF,TGTGCCAGCAGTGGGGGGGGGAATGGCTACACCTTC
TRBJ1-5,TRBD1,TRBV6-6,CASSGQVGNQPQHF,TGTGCCAGCAGCGGACAGGTGGGCAATCAGCCCCAGCATTTT
TRBJ1-2,.,TRBV6-5,CASSYEGDYGYTF,TGTGCCAGCAGTTACGAAGGAGATTATGGCTACACCTTC
TRBJ1-2,.,TRBV7-9,CASSLDGRDGYTF,TGTGCCAGCAGCTTAGACGGGAGGGATGGCTACACCTTC
TRBJ2-1,.,TRBV4-2,CASSPLAGRDEQFF,TGTGCCAGCAGCCCCCTAGCAGGAAGGGATGAGCAGTTCTTC
TRBJ1-1,TRBD1,TRBV5-4,CASSSPGQGADTEAFF,TGTGCCAGCAGCTCCCCGGGACAGGGGGCGGACACTGAAGCTTTCTTT
TRBJ2-2,TRBD2,TRBV5-6,CASSGVAGVNTGELFF,TGTGCCAGCAGCGGGGTAGCGGGGGTGAACACCGGGGAGCTGTTTTTT
TRBJ1-5,.,TRBV7-8,CASSLETAYSNQPQHF,TGTGCCAGCAGCTTAGAGACAGCTTATAGCAATCAGCCCCAGCATTTT
TRBJ2-3,TRBD2,TRBV7-2,CASSPGLAGEGDTQYF,TGTGCCAGCAGCCCAGGACTAGCGGGGGAGGGAGATACGCAGTATTTT
TRBJ2-7,TRBD2,TRBV5-1,CASSPSSGYEQYF,TGCGCCAGCAGCCCGTCTAGCGGCTACGAGCAGTACTTC
TRBJ2-7,.,TRBV5-5,CASSLILGGGSYEQYF,TGTGCCAGCAGCTTAATCCTGGGGGGGGGCAGCTACGAGCAGTACTTC
TRBJ1-2,.,TRBV7-2,CASSLDSLYGYTF,TGTGCCAGCAGCCTCGACAGCCTCTATGGCTACACCTTC
TRBJ1-1,TRBD1,TRBV29-1,CSVGGQYTEAFF,TGCAGCGTTGGGGGACAGTACACTGAAGCTTTCTTT
TRBJ1-5,.,TRBV5-6,CASSLDGGSNQPQHF,TGTGCCAGCAGCTTGGACGGGGGAAGCAATCAGCCCCAGCATTTT